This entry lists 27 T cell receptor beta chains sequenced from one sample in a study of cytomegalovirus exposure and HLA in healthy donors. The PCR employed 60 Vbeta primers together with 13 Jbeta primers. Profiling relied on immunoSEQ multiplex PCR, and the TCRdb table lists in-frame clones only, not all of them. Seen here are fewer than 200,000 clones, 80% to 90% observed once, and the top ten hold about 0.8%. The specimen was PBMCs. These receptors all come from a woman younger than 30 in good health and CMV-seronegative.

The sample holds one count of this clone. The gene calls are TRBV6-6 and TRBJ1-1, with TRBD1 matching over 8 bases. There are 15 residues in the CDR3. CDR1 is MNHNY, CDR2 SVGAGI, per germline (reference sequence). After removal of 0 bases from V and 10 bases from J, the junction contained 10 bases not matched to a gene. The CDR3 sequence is CASSYSLSQQGGAFF. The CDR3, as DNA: TGTGCCAGCAGTTACTCATTGTCGCAACAGGGGGGAGCTTTCTTT.

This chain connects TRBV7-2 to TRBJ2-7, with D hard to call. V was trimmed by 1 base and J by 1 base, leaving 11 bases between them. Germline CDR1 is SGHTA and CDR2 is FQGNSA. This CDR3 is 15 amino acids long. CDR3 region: CASSLGILLSYEQYF. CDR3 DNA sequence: TGTGCCAGCAGCTTAGGCATACTCCTATCCTACGAGCAGTACTTC.

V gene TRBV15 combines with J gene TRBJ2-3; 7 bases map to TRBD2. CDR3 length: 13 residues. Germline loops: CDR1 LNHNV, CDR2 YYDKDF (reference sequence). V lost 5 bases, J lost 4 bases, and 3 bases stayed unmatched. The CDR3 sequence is CATSRGRADTQYF. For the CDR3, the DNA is TGTGCCACCAGCCGGGGGAGGGCAGATACGCAGTATTTT.

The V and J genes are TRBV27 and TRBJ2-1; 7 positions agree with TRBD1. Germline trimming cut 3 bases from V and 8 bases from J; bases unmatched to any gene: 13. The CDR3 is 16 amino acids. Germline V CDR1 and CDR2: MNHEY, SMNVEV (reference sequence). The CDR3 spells CASSLRRGRLGDEQFF. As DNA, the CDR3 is TGTGCCAGCAGTTTGAGAAGGGGGCGGCTAGGCGATGAGCAGTTCTTC.

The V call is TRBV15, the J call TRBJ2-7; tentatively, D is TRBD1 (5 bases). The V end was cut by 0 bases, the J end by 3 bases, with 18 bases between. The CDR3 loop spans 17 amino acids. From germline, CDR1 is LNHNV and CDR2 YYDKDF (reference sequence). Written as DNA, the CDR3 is TGTGCCACCAGCAGAGATAAGGGCTTGGACACCTTCTACGAGCAGTACTTC. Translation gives CATSRDKGLDTFYEQYF.

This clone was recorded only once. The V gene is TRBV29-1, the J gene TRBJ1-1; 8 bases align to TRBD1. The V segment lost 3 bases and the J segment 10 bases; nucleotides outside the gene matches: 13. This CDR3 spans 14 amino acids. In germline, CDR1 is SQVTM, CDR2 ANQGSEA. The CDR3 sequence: CSVDRPTGGSAAFF. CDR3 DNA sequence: TGCAGCGTTGATAGGCCAACAGGGGGGAGTGCAGCTTTCTTT.

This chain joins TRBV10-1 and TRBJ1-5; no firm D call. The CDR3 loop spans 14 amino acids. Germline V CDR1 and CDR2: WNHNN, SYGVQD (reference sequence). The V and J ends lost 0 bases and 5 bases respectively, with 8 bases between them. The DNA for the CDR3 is TGCGCCAGCAGTGAGTCTGGGCGTTATCAGCCCCAGCATTTT. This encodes CASSESGRYQPQHF.

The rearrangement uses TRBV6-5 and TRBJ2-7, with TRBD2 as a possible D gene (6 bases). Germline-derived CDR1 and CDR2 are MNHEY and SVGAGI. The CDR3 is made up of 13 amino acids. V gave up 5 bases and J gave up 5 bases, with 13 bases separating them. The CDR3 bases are TGTGCCAGCAGTCCCCGGGAGTTCAACGAGCAGTACTTC. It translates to CASSPREFNEQYF.

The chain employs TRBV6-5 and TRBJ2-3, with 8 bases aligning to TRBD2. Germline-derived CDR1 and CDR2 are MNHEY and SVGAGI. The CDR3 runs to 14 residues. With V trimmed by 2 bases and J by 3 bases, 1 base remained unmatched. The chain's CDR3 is CASSYKRETDTQYF. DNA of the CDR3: TGTGCCAGCAGTTACAAGCGGGAGACAGATACGCAGTATTTT.

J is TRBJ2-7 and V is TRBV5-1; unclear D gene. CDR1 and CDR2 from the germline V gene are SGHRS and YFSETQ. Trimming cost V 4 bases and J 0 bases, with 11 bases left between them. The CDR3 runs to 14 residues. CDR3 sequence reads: CASSLRSNSYEQYF. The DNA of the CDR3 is TGCGCCAGCAGCCTAAGGAGCAACTCCTACGAGCAGTACTTC.

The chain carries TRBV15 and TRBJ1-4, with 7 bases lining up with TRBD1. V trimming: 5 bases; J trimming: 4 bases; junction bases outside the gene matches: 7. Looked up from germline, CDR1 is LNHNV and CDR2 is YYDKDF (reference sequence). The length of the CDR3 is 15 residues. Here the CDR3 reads CATSWMDRFNEKLFF. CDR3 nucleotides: TGTGCCACCAGCTGGATGGACAGGTTTAATGAAAAACTGTTTTTT.

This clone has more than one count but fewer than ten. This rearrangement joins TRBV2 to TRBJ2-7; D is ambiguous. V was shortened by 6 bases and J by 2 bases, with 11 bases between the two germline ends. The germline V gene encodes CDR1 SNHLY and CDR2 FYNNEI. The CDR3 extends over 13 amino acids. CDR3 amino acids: CASRGDGTYEQYF. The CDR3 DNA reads TGTGCCAGCAGGGGCGACGGTACCTACGAGCAGTACTTC.

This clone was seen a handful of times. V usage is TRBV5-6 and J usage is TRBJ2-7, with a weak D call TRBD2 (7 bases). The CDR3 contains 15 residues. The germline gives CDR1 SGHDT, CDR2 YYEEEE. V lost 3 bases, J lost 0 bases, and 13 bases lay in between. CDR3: CASSWGGGSSYEQYF. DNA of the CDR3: TGTGCCAGCAGCTGGGGGGGCGGGAGCTCCTACGAGCAGTACTTC.

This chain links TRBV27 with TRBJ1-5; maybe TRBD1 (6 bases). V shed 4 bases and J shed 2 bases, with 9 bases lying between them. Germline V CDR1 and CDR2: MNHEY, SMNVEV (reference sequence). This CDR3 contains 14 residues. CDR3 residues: CASSSQGRNQPQHF. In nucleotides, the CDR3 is TGTGCCAGCAGTTCACAGGGTCGCAATCAGCCCCAGCATTTT.

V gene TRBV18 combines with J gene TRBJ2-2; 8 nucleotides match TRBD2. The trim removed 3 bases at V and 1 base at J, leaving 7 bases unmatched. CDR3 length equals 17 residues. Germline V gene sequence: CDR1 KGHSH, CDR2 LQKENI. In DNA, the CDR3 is TGTGCCAGCTCACCCTCGTTAGCGGGGATGAACACCGGGGAGCTGTTTTTT. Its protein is CASSPSLAGMNTGELFF.

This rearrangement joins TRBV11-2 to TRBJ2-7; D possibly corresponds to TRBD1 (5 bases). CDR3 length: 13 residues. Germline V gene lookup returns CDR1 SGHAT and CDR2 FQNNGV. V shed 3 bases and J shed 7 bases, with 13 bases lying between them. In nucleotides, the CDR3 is TGTGCCAGCAGCTTTACAGAAAAGGGGGAGCAGTACTTC. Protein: CASSFTEKGEQYF.

CDR3 protein: CASSLRGENTGELFF. The CDR3 DNA reads TGCGCCAGCAGCTTGCGGGGAGAGAACACCGGGGAGCTGTTTTTT. The chain is built from TRBV5-1 and TRBJ2-2, with D perhaps TRBD2 (5 bases). This CDR3 spans 15 amino acids. The germline V and J ends were trimmed by 1 base and 1 base, with 8 bases remaining between them. Germline CDR1 SGHRS, CDR2 YFSETQ.

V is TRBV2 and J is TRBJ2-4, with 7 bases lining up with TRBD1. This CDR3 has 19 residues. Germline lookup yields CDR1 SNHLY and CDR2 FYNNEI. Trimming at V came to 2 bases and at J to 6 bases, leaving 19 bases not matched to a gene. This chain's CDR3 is CASSELPFDRVGVGNIQYF. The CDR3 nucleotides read TGTGCCAGCAGTGAATTACCCTTCGACAGGGTGGGGGTGGGAAACATTCAGTACTTC. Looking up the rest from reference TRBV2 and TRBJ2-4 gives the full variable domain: EPEVTQTPSHQVTQMGQEVILRCVPISNHLYFYWYRQILGQKVEFLVSFYNNEISEKSEIFDDQFSVERPDGSNFTLKIRSTKLEDSAMYFCASSELPFDRVGVGNIQYFGAGTRLSVL.

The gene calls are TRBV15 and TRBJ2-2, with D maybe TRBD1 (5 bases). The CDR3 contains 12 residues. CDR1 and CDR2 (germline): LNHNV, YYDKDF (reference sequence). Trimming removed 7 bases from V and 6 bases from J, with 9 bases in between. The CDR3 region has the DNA TGTGCCACCAACCAGGGTCCCGGGGAGCTGTTTTTT. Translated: CATNQGPGELFF.

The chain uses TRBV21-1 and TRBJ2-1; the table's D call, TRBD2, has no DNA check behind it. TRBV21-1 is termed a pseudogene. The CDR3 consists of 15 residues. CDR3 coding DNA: TGTGCCAGCAGCAAAGGCGGGGGGTCCTACAATGAGCAGTTCTTC. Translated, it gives CASSKGGGSYNEQFF.

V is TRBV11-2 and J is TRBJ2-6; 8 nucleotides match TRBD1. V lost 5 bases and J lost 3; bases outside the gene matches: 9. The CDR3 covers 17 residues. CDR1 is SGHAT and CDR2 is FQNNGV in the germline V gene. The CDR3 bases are TGTGCCAGCAGCAGACGGACAGGGTCTCTTGGGGCCAACGTCCTGACTTTC. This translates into CASSRRTGSLGANVLTF. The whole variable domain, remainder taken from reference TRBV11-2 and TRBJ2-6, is EAGVAQSPRYKIIEKRQSVAFWCNPISGHATLYWYQQILGQGPKLLIQFQNNGVVDDSQLPKDRFSAERLKGVDSTLKIQPAKLEDSAVYLCASSRRTGSLGANVLTFGAGSRLTVL.

CDR3 coding DNA: TGTGCCAGCAGGAGACAGGTTTGGAACACTGAAGCTTTCTTT. It is translated as CASRRQVWNTEAFF. The gene calls are TRBV6-5 and TRBJ1-1, with D possibly matching TRBD1 (6 bases). This CDR3 has 14 amino acids. The germline V gene encodes CDR1 MNHEY and CDR2 SVGAGI. V was pared by 6 bases and J by 1 base, with 12 bases between.

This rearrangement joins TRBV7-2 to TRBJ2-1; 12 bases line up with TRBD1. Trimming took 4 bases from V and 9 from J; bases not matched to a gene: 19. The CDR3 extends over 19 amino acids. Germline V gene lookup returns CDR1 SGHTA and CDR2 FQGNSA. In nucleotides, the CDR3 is TGTGCCAGCAGCTCATACCAGCGGGTGGGACAGGGGGCGCGAAGTGAGCAGTTCTTC. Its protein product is CASSSYQRVGQGARSEQFF.

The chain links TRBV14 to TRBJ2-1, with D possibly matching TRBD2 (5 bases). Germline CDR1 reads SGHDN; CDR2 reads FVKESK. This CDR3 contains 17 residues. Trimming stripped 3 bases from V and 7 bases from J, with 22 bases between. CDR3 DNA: TGTGCCAGCAGCCAGGGCTTACGGGGAATCCCAAGGAATGAGCAGTTCTTC. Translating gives CASSQGLRGIPRNEQFF.

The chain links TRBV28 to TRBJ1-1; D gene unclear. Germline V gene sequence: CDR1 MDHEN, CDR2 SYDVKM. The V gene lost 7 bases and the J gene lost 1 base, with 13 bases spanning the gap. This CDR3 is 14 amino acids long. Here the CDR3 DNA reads TGTGCCAGCACCAAAGAGCGGCAGAACACTGAAGCTTTCTTT. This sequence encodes CASTKERQNTEAFF.

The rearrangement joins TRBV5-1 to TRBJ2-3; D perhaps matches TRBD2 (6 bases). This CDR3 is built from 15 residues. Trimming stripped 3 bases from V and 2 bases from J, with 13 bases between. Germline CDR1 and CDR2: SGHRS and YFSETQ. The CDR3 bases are TGCGCCAGCAGCTCCGGACTACCCGACACAGATACGCAGTATTTT. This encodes CASSSGLPDTDTQYF.

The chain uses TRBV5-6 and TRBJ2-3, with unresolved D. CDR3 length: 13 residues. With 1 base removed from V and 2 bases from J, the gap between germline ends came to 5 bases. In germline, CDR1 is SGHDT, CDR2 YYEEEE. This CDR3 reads CASSLTPTDTQYF. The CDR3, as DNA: TGTGCCAGCAGCTTGACTCCCACAGATACGCAGTATTTT.